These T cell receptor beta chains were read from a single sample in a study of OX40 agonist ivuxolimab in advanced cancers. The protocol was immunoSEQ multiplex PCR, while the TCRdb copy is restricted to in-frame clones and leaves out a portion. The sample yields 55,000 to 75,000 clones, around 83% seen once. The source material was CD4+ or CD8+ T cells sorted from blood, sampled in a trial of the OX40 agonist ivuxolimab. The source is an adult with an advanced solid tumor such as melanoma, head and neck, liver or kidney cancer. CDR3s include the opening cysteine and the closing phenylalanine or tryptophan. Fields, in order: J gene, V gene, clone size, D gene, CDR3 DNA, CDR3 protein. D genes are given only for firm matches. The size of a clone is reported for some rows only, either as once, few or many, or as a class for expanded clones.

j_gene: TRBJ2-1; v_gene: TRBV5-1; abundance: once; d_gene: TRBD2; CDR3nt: TGCGCCAGCAGCTTGGTTAGCGGGGACTACAATGAGCAGTTCTTC; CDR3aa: CASSLVSGDYNEQFF
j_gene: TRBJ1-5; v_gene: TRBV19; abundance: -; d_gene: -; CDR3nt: TGTGCCAGTAGTGCCCCCTTCGGACAGCCTAGGATCAATCAGCCCCAGCATTTT; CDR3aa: CASSAPFGQPRINQPQHF
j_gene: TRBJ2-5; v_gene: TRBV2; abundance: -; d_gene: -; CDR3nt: TGTGCCAGCAGGGGGGGTAGGAACCAAGAGACCCAGTACTTC; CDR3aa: CASRGGRNQETQYF
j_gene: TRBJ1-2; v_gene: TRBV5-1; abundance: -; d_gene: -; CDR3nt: TGCGCCAGCAGCTTTGACAGCTATGGCTACACCTTC; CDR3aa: CASSFDSYGYTF
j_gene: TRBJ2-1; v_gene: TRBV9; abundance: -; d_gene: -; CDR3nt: TGTGCCAGCAGCGGGCCTAATTGGGGCTCCTACAATGAGCAGTTCTTC; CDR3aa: CASSGPNWGSYNEQFF
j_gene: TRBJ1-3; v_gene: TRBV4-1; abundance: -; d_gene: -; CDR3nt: TGCGCCAGCAGCCTAGTTCTACTGGATTCTGGAAACACCATATATTTT; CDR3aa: CASSLVLLDSGNTIYF
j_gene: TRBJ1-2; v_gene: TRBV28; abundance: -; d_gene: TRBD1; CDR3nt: TGTGCCAGCTTTGCGACAGGGGCGAACTATGGCTACACCTTC; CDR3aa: CASFATGANYGYTF
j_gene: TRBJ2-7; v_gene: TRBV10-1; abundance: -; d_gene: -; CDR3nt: TGCGCCAGCAGTCAGGAGGGCCAAACCGGGGGCGAGCAGTACTTC; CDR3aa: CASSQEGQTGGEQYF
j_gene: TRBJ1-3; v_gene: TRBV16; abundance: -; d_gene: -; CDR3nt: TGTGCCAGCAGCCAAGAGGCAGGGAGCTCTGGAAACACCATATATTTT; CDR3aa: CASSQEAGSSGNTIYF
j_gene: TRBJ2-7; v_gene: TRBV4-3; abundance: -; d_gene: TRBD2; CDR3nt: TGCGCCAGCAGCCAGAACAGCGGGAGGGCCGGAGTCACCTACGAGCAGTACTTC; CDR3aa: CASSQNSGRAGVTYEQYF
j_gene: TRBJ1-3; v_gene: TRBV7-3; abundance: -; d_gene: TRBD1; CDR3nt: TGTGCCAGCAGCCCACGGGACAGGGGTTCGGGAAACACCATATATTTT; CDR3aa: CASSPRDRGSGNTIYF
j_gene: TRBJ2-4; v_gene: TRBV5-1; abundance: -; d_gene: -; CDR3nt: TGCGCCAGCAGTCCCGACGGACAAGGGAACATTCAGTACTTC; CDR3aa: CASSPDGQGNIQYF
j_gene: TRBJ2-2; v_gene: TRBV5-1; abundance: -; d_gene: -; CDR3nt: TGCGCCAGCAGCTTGGAGTCTAGCGCCGGGGAGCTGTTTTTT; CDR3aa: CASSLESSAGELFF
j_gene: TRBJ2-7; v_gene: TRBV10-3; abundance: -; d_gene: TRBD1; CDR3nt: TGTGCCATCAGGCCGGGACAGGGTTTTAACGAGCAGTACTTC; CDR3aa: CAIRPGQGFNEQYF
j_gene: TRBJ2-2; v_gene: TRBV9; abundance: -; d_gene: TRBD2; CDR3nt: TGTGCCAGCAGCGTAGGATTAGCGGGGGGCAGGAACACCGGGGAGCTGTTTTTT; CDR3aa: CASSVGLAGGRNTGELFF
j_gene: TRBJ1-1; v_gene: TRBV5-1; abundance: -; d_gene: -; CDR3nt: TGCGCCAGCAGCCCAACAGAGAACACTGAAGCTTTCTTT; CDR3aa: CASSPTENTEAFF
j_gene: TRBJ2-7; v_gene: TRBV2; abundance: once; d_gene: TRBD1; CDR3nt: TGTGCCAGCAGTCCCGAATCGTCGGGGGACAGGGAGGTGTTGGGGCAGTACTTC; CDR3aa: CASSPESSGDREVLGQYF
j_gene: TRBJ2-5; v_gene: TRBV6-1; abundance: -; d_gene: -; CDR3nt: TGTGCCAGCAGGACAACAGGGATAGCTCAAGAGACCCAGTACTTC; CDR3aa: CASRTTGIAQETQYF
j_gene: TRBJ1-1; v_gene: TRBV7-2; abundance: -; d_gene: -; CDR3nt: TGTGCCAGCTTAGGGGGGTACACTGAAGCTTTCTTT; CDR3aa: CASLGGYTEAFF
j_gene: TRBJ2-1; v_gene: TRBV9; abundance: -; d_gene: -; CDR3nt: TGTGCCAGCAGCAACTTAGTCGATGAGCAGTTCTTC; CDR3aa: CASSNLVDEQFF
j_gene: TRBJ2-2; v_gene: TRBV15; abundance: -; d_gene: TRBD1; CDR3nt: TGTGCCACCAGTTCTACCCTCGGGACAGGGTTCGGGGAGCTGTTTTTT; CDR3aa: CATSSTLGTGFGELFF
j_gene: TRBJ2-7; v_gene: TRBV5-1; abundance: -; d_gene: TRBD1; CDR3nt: TGCGCCAGCAGAACCGGGACAGGGGAAAGCGAGCAGTACTTC; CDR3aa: CASRTGTGESEQYF
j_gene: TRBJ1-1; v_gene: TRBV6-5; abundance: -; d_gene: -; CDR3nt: TGTGCCAGCAGTTACTCGAGGCAGGACGACACTGAAGCTTTCTTT; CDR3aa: CASSYSRQDDTEAFF
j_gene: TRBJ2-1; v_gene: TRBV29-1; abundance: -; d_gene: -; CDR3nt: TGCAGCGTTGAAGGGGCGGGCAATGAGCAGTTCTTC; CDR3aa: CSVEGAGNEQFF
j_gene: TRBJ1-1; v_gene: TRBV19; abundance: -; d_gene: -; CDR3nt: TGTGCCAGTAGTCGGGGGGACTTGAACACTGAAGCTTTCTTT; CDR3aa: CASSRGDLNTEAFF
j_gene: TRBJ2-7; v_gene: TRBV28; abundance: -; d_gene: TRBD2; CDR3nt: TGTGCCAGCAGCTTCGGGACTAAAGACTACGAGCAGTACTTC; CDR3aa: CASSFGTKDYEQYF
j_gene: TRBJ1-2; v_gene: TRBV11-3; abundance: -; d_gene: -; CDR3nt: TGTGCCAGCAGCTTAGGCTCAGGGCGACCCAGGGTCTATGGCTACACCTTC; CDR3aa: CASSLGSGRPRVYGYTF